The source of this T cell receptor (beta chain) is a study of cytomegalovirus exposure and HLA in healthy donors. CDR1 is LNHDA, CDR2 SQIVND, per germline (reference sequence). The CDR3 length is 14 residues. V was cut by 3 bases and J by 4 bases, with 10 bases left in between. Both 60 Vbeta primers and 13 Jbeta primers went into the PCR. The assay was immunoSEQ multiplex PCR, and TCRdb's table has in-frame clones only and misses some. The sample includes around 190,000 clones, around 82% seen only once; the top ten take around 5.7%. The receptor comes from a man aged 40-55 years in good health and CMV-seronegative. The rearrangement joins TRBV19 to TRBJ2-4; no definite D call. The sequenced sample consisted of PBMCs. CDR3 in DNA: TGTGCCAGTAGTATCCCAGGCGATAAAAACATTCAGTACTTC. It encodes CASSIPGDKNIQYF.